The clone carrying this T cell receptor beta chain was seen more than once but under ten times. Its antigen remains unidentified. From blood, roughly 220-550 ng of genomic DNA served as TRB template. BIOMED2 TRB-A/B primer pools were used in multiplex TRB PCR. TCRdb analysed the multiplex PCR reads with MiXCR anew, one entry per CDR3 protein. The repertoire holds around 15,000 distinct CDR3 sequences, with 25% to 30% as singletons. The CDR3 is 15 amino acids. J gave up 2 bases and V 5 bases, and 4 bases lay outside the gene matches. This specimen belongs to a study of T and B cells in COVID-19 patients. Study-wide context: Comorbidities linked to unfavorable COVID-19 outcome were present in about 90% of the 20 active-infection patients. General study findings and limits: Sorted SARS-CoV-2-responsive or tetramer+ T cells and CD4+, regulatory and CD8+ subsets were not yet sequenced.

The chain employs TRBV12-3 or TRBV12-4 and TRBJ1-2, with 11 bases fitting TRBD1. The sample comprised blood. This TCR was sampled from a human donor who had recovered from COVID-19. In DNA form, the CDR3 reads TGTGCCAGCAGTGCCTGGGACAGGGGGAACTATGGCTACACCTTC. Encoded protein: CASSAWDRGNYGYTF.